Listed below are T cell receptor beta chains from one sample, sequenced in a study of blood T cell repertoires in COVID-19. Here immunoSEQ multiplex PCR was the method, and the copy in TCRdb shows in-frame clones only, minus some. The sample records roughly 120,000 clones, about 85% being singletons. Material for sequencing was peripheral blood. These receptor sequences come from a human donor in a cohort sampled during active COVID-19. The CDR3 runs from the conserved cysteine through the conserved F or W. The order of the fields is D gene, clone size, V gene, J gene, CDR3 DNA, CDR3 protein. The D gene is left open where the match is weak. Some rows mark clone size as missing; the rest say once, few, many or name a class of expanded clone.

TRBD1	-	TRBV11-3	TRBJ2-4	TGTGCCAGCAGCTTAGGGACAGGGAGACTAGCCAAAAACATTCAGTACTTC	CASSLGTGRLAKNIQYF
-	once	TRBV29-1	TRBJ2-7	TGCAGCGTTGTGCCGACAGAACCTTCAACCTACGAGCAGTACTTC	CSVVPTEPSTYEQYF
-	-	TRBV5-1	TRBJ2-6	TGCGCCAGCAGCTTGGAGACCGGCGAGGGCTCTGGGGCCAACGTCCTGACTTTC	CASSLETGEGSGANVLTF
TRBD1	-	TRBV18	TRBJ2-1	TGTGCCAGCTCACCCCGGACAGGGAAGATTGTGGGATACAATGAGCAGTTCTTC	CASSPRTGKIVGYNEQFF
TRBD2	-	TRBV5-4	TRBJ2-1	TGTGCCAGCAGCTCAAGCGGGAGATCATGGGATGAGCAGTTCTTC	CASSSSGRSWDEQFF
-	-	TRBV5-1	TRBJ1-3	TGCGCCAGCAGCTTGGAATCGGTTTCCTCTGGAAACACCATATATTTT	CASSLESVSSGNTIYF
-	-	TRBV2	TRBJ1-1	TGTGCCAGCAGGCCCCGGACAACTGAAGCTTTCTTT	CASRPRTTEAFF
TRBD2	-	TRBV7-2	TRBJ2-3	TGTGCCAGCAGCTTATGGACTAGCTCCCCAGATACGCAGTATTTT	CASSLWTSSPDTQYF
-	-	TRBV30	TRBJ1-2	TGTGCCTGGAGTGTAACCTCGGGGGTAAAGTCCTATGGCTACACCTTC	CAWSVTSGVKSYGYTF
TRBD1	-	TRBV29-1	TRBJ2-7	TGCAGCGTTGGCGGTGACAGGGGACCCTACGAGCAGTACTTC	CSVGGDRGPYEQYF
-	-	TRBV30	TRBJ1-1	TGTGCCTGGAGTCCACTCCCCGGGGAGGCTGAAGCTTTCTTT	CAWSPLPGEAEAFF
-	-	TRBV6-5	TRBJ1-2	TGTGCCAGCAGTTACGAGAAAAGGGGGGGCTACACCTTC	CASSYEKRGGYTF
-	-	TRBV11-2	TRBJ1-6	TGTGCCAGCAGTAAGAGCAGGGGTAACAATTCACCCCTCCACTTT	CASSKSRGNNSPLHF
TRBD1	-	TRBV18	TRBJ1-2	TGTGCCAGCTCAACGGGACAGAACTATGGCTACACCTTC	CASSTGQNYGYTF
-	-	TRBV25-1	TRBJ1-2	TGTGCCAGCAGTGACCTCCGGGAGCGCTATGGCTACACCTTC	CASSDLRERYGYTF
-	-	TRBV5-1	TRBJ2-7	TGCGCCAGCAGCTTGGACAGGTCCGGGTTCGAGCAGTACTTC	CASSLDRSGFEQYF
-	-	TRBV7-9	TRBJ2-1	TGTGCCAGCAGTCCCCCGGGACAAACCTACAATGAGCAGTTCTTC	CASSPPGQTYNEQFF
-	-	TRBV14	TRBJ2-1	TGTGCCAGCAGTGTAGGGAGCTCCTACAATGAGCAGTTCTTC	CASSVGSSYNEQFF